This TCR beta chain was captured in a study of T cell clones after liver transplantation. Study findings and constraints: Donor-reactive sequences fell more than third party-reactive ones, suggesting partial deletion.

This table comes from immunoSEQ multiplex PCR, and its TCRdb copy is limited to in-frame clones, with some not included. Of 60,000 or so clones in the sample, approximately 77% were seen once. Note on this clone: Its target is not known.

This clonotype was obtained from a human patient who received a liver transplant. Some T cells may be provided by the graft donor. This specimen was CD4+ T cells from blood, taken at the 22-month timepoint.

CDR3 amino acids: CASSQEDREGGNTEAFF. In DNA form, the CDR3 reads TGTGCCAGCAGCCAAGAGGACAGGGAAGGAGGGAACACTGAAGCTTTCTTT. V is TRBV21-1 and J is TRBJ1-1; TRBD1, the table's D call, was not compared with the DNA. TRBV21-1 is labeled a pseudogene. There are 17 residues in the CDR3.